Described below is a single T cell receptor beta chain sequence and its context. This clone was observed a few times. The antigen it recognizes is unknown. Base qualities are not recorded, but no much larger clone differs from it by a single base. From the cysteine up to the phenylalanine, the CDR3 has a length of 16 residues. The entry retains the CDR3 DNA only, 48 bases that are in frame from base 1. V is pared back by 6 bases and J by 0 bases, with 15 bases lying between the germline termini. The germline V gene sets CDR1 to MDHEN and CDR2 to SYDVKM. The data stem from a study of T cell responses to AZD1222 COVID-19 vaccine (dated by TCRdb to 2020 to 2023). About the full investigation: Because spike-specific TCR depth and breadth did not differ between the two schedules, AZD1222 recipients who got a second dose at roughly 4 weeks were pooled with those who got a second dose at roughly 12 weeks. A total of roughly 240 trial participants underwent TCR sequencing, of whom 207 received two doses of AZD1222 and around 25 received two doses of the MenACWY control vaccine. Enrollment into the trials was organized by age into subgroups of 18-55, 56-69 and 70-plus years, and those subgroups contained 148, 28 and 57 TCR-sequenced participants, respectively.

Overall study results and their limits: The whole spike protein was spanned by vaccine-associated CD4 TCRs, and dominant responses were seen in regions 160-218 and 743-854. Participants were mostly white British and included more females than males, and it was suggested by the authors that clonal diversity may have been underestimated. Conclusions about previously exposed vaccinees are limited, since just a handful of AZD1222 recipients were seropositive for SARS-CoV-2 at baseline. In the small 56-69-year group, the increase in depth fell short of significance, most likely because of low power. Reportedly, close to half of the unique spike-specific TCRs recognized epitopes lying outside the regions that are mutated in the B.1.351 and B.1.1.7 variants. Because no samples from the day 14 peak response were available, repertoires could be characterized only after the peak T cell response. After two AZD1222 doses, both the breadth and the depth of spike-specific TCRs were significantly higher than at day 0 and than in MenACWY recipients.

The CDR3 regions of human TCRbeta chains were subjected to immunosequencing. The published analysis was carried out like this. TCRs in the repertoires were compared against a reference library of SARS-CoV-2-specific TCRs that had been generated with the MIRA antigen-specificity platform. Breadth meant the fraction of unique TCRs that were SARS-CoV-2-associated, whereas depth meant the fraction of total T cells that were SARS-CoV-2-associated. Using the MIRA data, each spike-specific TCR was assigned both to the spike region to which the TCR was reactive and to a CD4 or CD8 class. Log10-transformed breadth and depth values were compared by one-way ANOVA with Sidak's multiple comparisons tests. Not all clones reach the TCRdb copy of this immuneACCESS table, which keeps in-frame sequences only. Checked studies attribute under half of the gap to unresolved V genes and leave the rest unexplained. Clone size and V and J calls were adopted from that table, with D and trimming inferred from the DNA. The sample profile shows approximately 150,000 clones; about 91% of them were found once. 4.4% of the sample rests with the top ten.

Taken with the paper, the label for time point translates to: baseline before first vaccination. Vaccinee samples were obtained from the UK trials COV001 and COV002, which included a single-blind randomized controlled phase 2/3 trial of AZD1222 (ChAdOx1 nCoV-19) in healthy adults. For TCRbeta chain sequencing, PBMC samples from trial participants were taken at day 0 and at day 28 after the second dose. In this chain, TRBV28 is recombined with TRBJ1-5; a tentative D call is TRBD1 (5 bases match). The clonotype comes from an adult in good health. The sequenced sample was peripheral blood, obtained on day 0 of AZD1222 vaccination. The CDR3 has the sequence CASRSYVGPSNQPQHF. In nucleotide form, the sequence is TGTGCCAGCAGGTCCTATGTGGGACCTAGCAATCAGCCCCAGCATTTT.